The 15 T cell receptor beta chains below all came from one sample that was sequenced in a study of blood T cell repertoires in COVID-19. Clones were read by immunoSEQ multiplex PCR, and TCRdb kept only the in-frame ones, dropping some. The sample consists of about 180,000 clones, over 80% of them appearing once. The sample consisted of peripheral blood. All receptors derive from a woman in her 70s with acute or convalescent COVID-19.

The chain has TRBV30 and TRBJ1-4; 7 bases map to TRBD1. V dropped 2 bases and J dropped 5; count of bases not matched to a gene: 5. The germline V gene has CDR1 GTSNPN and CDR2 SVGIG (reference sequence). The CDR3 loop spans 14 amino acids. CDR3 amino acids: CAWSRGQENEKLFF. CDR3 bases: TGTGCCTGGAGTAGGGGGCAGGAAAATGAAAAACTGTTTTTT.

The chain joins TRBV7-2 to TRBJ2-1; D remains unclear. The CDR3 runs 12 residues. Germline loops: CDR1 SGHTA, CDR2 FQGNSA. The ends were cut back, 1 base at V and 9 bases at J, with 7 bases in the middle. The CDR3 DNA sequence: TGTGCCAGCAGCTTAGAACGCGGTGAGCAGTTCTTC. Its protein is CASSLERGEQFF.

A note on this clone: The CDR3 carries no conserved terminal phenylalanine or tryptophan, so it likely arises from a read error. This chain uses TRBV3-1 (or the pseudogene TRBV3-2) with TRBJ1-2; weak D call: TRBD1 (6 bases). Looked up from germline, CDR1 is LGHDT and CDR2 is YNNKEL (reference sequence). The CDR3 contains 14 residues. The germline V and J ends were trimmed by 5 bases and 2 bases, with 12 bases remaining between them. CDR3 loop: CASSNQGLNYGYTS. The CDR3 DNA is TGTGCCAGCAGCAACCAGGGGTTAAACTATGGCTACACCTCC.

The sample holds a few counts of this clone. The CDR3 loop is CASSLGGRNTEAFF. CDR3 nucleotide sequence: TGTGCCAGCAGTTTAGGGGGCCGAAACACTGAAGCTTTCTTT. V and J are TRBV27 and TRBJ1-1; perhaps TRBD1 as D (6 bases). V was pared by 2 bases and J by 2 bases, with 9 bases between. Germline V gene data show CDR1 as MNHEY and CDR2 as SMNVEV (reference sequence). The CDR3 contains 14 residues.

V is TRBV3-1 (or the pseudogene TRBV3-2) and J is TRBJ2-1; possible D gene TRBD2, 5 bases. Trimming pared 2 bases from V and 4 bases from J, leaving 12 bases between. Looked up from germline, CDR1 is LGHDT and CDR2 is YNNKEL (reference sequence). The CDR3 runs to 15 residues. The CDR3 DNA reads as TGTGCCAGCAGCCAATCCGGGCGGAGGTACAATGAGCAGTTCTTC. Translation gives CASSQSGRRYNEQFF.

This sequence joins TRBV6-1 and TRBJ1-6; 8 positions agree with TRBD1. Trimming at V came to 3 bases and at J to 12 bases, leaving 7 bases not matched to a gene. The CDR3 consists of 14 residues. Germline loops: CDR1 MNHNS, CDR2 SASEGT. CDR3 residues: CASSDGTGFLPLHF. The CDR3, as DNA: TGTGCCAGCAGTGACGGGACAGGATTTCTACCCCTCCACTTT.

V is TRBV30 and J is TRBJ2-2; TRBD2 matches 9 bases. The ends lost 0 bases at V and 5 bases at J; junction bases unmatched: 16. CDR3 size: 19 residues. Per germline, CDR1 GTSNPN and CDR2 SVGIG (reference sequence). The CDR3 bases are TGTGCCTGGAGTGTACCCGTTTCTACGCGGGAGGGCCATACCGGGGAGCTGTTTTTT. This translates into CAWSVPVSTREGHTGELFF.

The chain is built from TRBV10-3 and TRBJ2-5; 10 bases fit TRBD1. J gave up 4 bases and V 6 bases, and 5 bases lay outside the gene matches. CDR1 and CDR2 (germline): ENHRY, SYGVKD. This CDR3 has 14 amino acids. Here the CDR3 DNA reads TGTGCCATCAGGCCGGGACAGGGGCCAGAGACCCAGTACTTC. Protein sequence: CAIRPGQGPETQYF.

V is TRBV7-2 and J is TRBJ2-7, with D perhaps TRBD2 (7 bases). This CDR3 is 18 amino acids long. V lost 2 bases, J lost 7 bases, and 27 bases lay in between. Germline-derived CDR1 and CDR2 are SGHTA and FQGNSA. The DNA for the CDR3 is TGTGCCAGCAGCTTAACGGTTCGGGGGGCTAGCGGCACCTGGGAGCAGTACTTC. Translated: CASSLTVRGASGTWEQYF.

The J gene is TRBJ2-2, the V gene TRBV7-3, with 10 bases identical to TRBD2. V shed 5 bases and J 1 base; nucleotides not matched to a gene: 10. CDR1 and CDR2 (germline): SGHTA, FQGTGA. This CDR3 has 18 residues. The CDR3 is CASSPIPLAGVNTGELFF. The CDR3 DNA is TGTGCCAGCAGCCCTATACCGCTAGCGGGGGTGAACACCGGGGAGCTGTTTTTT.

The chain is built from TRBV7-3 and TRBJ1-1; no definite D call. The length of the CDR3 is 15 residues. Trimming shortened V by 0 bases and J by 3 bases, and 11 bases separated the two germline ends. Germline CDR1 and CDR2: SGHTA and FQGTGA. In DNA, the CDR3 is TGTGCCAGCAGCTTAACAGGAGGGCTGGACACTGAAGCTTTCTTT. Protein product: CASSLTGGLDTEAFF.

The table lists this clone with a few counts. The chain recombines TRBV28 with TRBJ1-3; D might be TRBD1 (6 bases). The CDR3 totals 15 residues. Germline values: CDR1 MDHEN, CDR2 SYDVKM. The V and J ends lost 5 bases and 7 bases respectively, with 18 bases between them. The CDR3 DNA is TGTGCCAGCAGTCAAGACAAGGGGGGGCTTAACACCATATATTTT. Translating gives CASSQDKGGLNTIYF. The variable domain in full, with the rest retrieved from reference TRBV28 and TRBJ1-3, is DVKVTQSSRYLVKRTGEKVFLECVQDMDHENMFWYRQDPGLGLRLIYFSYDVKMKEKGDIPEGYSVSREKKERFSLILESASTNQTSMYLCASSQDKGGLNTIYFGEGSWLTVV.

The V gene is TRBV2, the J gene TRBJ2-1; D is unresolved. The germline V gene has CDR1 SNHLY and CDR2 FYNNEI. The CDR3 sequence is 12 residues long. Trimming took 6 bases from V and 5 from J, leaving 8 bases between them. The CDR3 coding sequence is TGTGCCAGCAGGTCAGCGAACAATGAGCAGTTCTTC. This translates into CASRSANNEQFF.

This chain links TRBV3-1 (or the pseudogene TRBV3-2) with TRBJ1-4, with D unresolved. The V end lost 1 base, the J end lost 7 bases, and 10 bases lay between the germline ends. This CDR3 contains 14 residues. Looked up from germline, CDR1 is LGHDT and CDR2 is YNNKEL (reference sequence). CDR3 in amino acids: CASSQADRSEKLFF. The CDR3 DNA reads TGTGCCAGCAGCCAAGCCGATAGATCTGAAAAACTGTTTTTT.

The V gene is TRBV7-3, the J gene TRBJ2-2; the D gene is possibly TRBD2 (5 bases). The V end lost 5 bases, the J end lost 2 bases, and 18 bases lay between the germline ends. This CDR3 is 17 amino acids long. Germline CDR1 and CDR2: SGHTA and FQGTGA. The DNA of the CDR3 is TGTGCCAGCAGCCCCCAGTGGATAGCGAGTAACACCGGGGAGCTGTTTTTT. Protein sequence: CASSPQWIASNTGELFF. Based on the CDR3 plus reference TRBV7-3 and TRBJ2-2, the full variable domain is GAGVSQTPSNKVTEKGKYVELRCDPISGHTALYWYRQSLGQGPEFLIYFQGTGAADDSGLPNDRFFAVRPEGSVSTLKIQRTERGDSAVYLCASSPQWIASNTGELFFGEGSRLTVL.